The T cell receptor (beta chain) described here comes from a study of blood T cell repertoires in COVID-19. Here immunoSEQ multiplex PCR was the method, and the copy in TCRdb shows in-frame clones only, minus some. The profile shows about 190,000 clones, 75% to 90% of them singletons. V was pared by 0 bases and J by 4 bases, with 13 bases between. Germline V gene sequence: CDR1 SGHAT, CDR2 FQDESV (reference sequence). This CDR3 has 16 amino acids. This receptor was identified in a man aged 35 to 55 with acute or convalescent COVID-19. The chain is built from TRBV11-1 and TRBJ2-1, with D possibly matching TRBD2 (6 bases). The sequencing sample was made of peripheral blood. CDR3 sequence (DNA): TGTGCCAGCAGCTTAGCTCGGGGGTCGGTATACAATGAGCAGTTCTTC. This encodes CASSLARGSVYNEQFF.